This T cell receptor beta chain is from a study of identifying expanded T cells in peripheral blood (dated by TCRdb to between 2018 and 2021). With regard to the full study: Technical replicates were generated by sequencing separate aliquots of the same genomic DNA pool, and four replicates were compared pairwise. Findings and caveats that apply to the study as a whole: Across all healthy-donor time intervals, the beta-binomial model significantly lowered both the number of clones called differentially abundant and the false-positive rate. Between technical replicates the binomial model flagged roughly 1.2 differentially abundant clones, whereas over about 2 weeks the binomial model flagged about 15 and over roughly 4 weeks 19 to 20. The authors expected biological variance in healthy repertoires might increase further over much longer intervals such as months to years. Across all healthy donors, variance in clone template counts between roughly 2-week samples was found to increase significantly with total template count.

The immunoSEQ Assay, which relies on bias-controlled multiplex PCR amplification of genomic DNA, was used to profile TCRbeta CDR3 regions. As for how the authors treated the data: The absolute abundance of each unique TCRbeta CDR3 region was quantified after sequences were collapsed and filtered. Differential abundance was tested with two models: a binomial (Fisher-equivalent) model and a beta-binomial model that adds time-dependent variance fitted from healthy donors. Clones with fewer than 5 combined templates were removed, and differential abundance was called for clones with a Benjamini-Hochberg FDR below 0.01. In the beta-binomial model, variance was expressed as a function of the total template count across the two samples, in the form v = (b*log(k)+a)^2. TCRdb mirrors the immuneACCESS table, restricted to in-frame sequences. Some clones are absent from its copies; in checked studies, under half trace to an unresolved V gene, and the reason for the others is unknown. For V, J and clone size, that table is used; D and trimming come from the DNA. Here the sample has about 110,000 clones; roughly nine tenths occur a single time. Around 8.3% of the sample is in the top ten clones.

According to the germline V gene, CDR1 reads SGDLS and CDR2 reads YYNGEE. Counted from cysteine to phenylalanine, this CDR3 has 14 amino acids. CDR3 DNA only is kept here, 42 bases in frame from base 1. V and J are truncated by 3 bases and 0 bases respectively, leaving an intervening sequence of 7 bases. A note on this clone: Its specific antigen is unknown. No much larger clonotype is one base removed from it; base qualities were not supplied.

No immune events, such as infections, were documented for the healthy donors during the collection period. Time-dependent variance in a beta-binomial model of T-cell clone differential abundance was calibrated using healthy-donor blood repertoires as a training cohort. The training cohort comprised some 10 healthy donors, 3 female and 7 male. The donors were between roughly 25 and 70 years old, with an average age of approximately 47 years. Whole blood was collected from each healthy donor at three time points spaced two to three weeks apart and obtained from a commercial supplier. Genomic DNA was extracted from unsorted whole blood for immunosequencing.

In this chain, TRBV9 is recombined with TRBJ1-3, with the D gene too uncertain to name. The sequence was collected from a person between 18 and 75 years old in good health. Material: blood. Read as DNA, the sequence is TGTGCCAGCAGCGAACATTTCTCTGGAAACACCATATATTTT. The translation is CASSEHFSGNTIYF.